Below, 4 T cell receptor beta chains from the same sample are listed, as sequenced in a study of cytomegalovirus exposure and HLA in healthy donors. Sequencing was performed with immunoSEQ multiplex PCR; in TCRdb, only in-frame clones are kept and a portion is missing. The sample holds some 250,000 clones, 90% seen once. The material sequenced was PBMCs. Every receptor here comes from a woman aged 18 to 35 in good health and CMV-seronegative.

The chain carries TRBV18 and TRBJ1-1, with D perhaps TRBD1 (6 bases). Germline CDR1 KGHSH, CDR2 LQKENI. The CDR3 covers 16 residues. Trimming pared 4 bases from V and 1 base from J, leaving 16 bases between. CDR3 sequence reads: CASSLYTGHQNTEAFF. The CDR3 region has the DNA TGTGCCAGCTCACTTTATACGGGACACCAGAACACTGAAGCTTTCTTT.

V is TRBV7-3 and J is TRBJ2-1, with D perhaps matching TRBD2 (5 bases). Trimming cost V 1 base and J 2 bases, with 9 bases left between them. Germline V gives CDR1 SGHTA, CDR2 FQGTGA. The CDR3 has 15 residues. The CDR3 bases are TGTGCCAGCAGCTTAAGAGGGTTCCCCTACAATGAGCAGTTCTTC. It codes for CASSLRGFPYNEQFF.

This clone showed up just once. V and J are TRBV9 and TRBJ2-3; possibly TRBD2 for D (6 bases). CDR3 size: 17 residues. The germline gives CDR1 SGDLS, CDR2 YYNGEE. Deletions cut 3 bases from V and 0 bases from J, with 17 bases between. CDR3 DNA: TGTGCCAGCAGCGAGACCCCGGGACTGGGGAGCACAGATACGCAGTATTTT. Protein product: CASSETPGLGSTDTQYF.

The gene calls are TRBV6-1 and TRBJ1-1; D remains ambiguous. The CDR3 totals 14 residues. CDR1 MNHNS and CDR2 SASEGT come from the germline V gene. Trimming took off 6 bases at V and 4 bases at J, with 15 bases between the two ends. The CDR3 here is CASSKEVESTEAFF. CDR3 nucleotide sequence: TGTGCCAGCAGCAAGGAGGTGGAGAGCACTGAAGCTTTCTTT.